This T cell receptor beta chain is from a study of blood T cell repertoires in COVID-19. Study as a whole: The cDNA or gDNA used as material had been derived from T cells, B-cell-depleted T cells, or PBMCs.

Two negative PCRs, clearance, or symptom resolution had been documented for recovered Cohort 3 donors. Repertoires were generated with immunoSEQ multiplex PCR, while TCRdb's copy carries only in-frame clones and drops some. The sample lists 200,000 to 250,000 clones, approximately 83% occurring once. This CDR3 contains 16 residues. V was clipped by 4 bases and J by 0 bases, with 13 bases between them. Germline V gene sequence: CDR1 KGHSH, CDR2 LQKENI. This receptor was identified in a woman in her fifties or sixties who had recovered from COVID-19. The rearrangement joins TRBV18 to TRBJ1-3; perhaps TRBD1 as D (6 bases). Sequenced material: PBMCs or T cells enriched from blood (not recorded which). The CDR3 DNA sequence: TGTGCCAGCTCACAGGACAGAGCCCTCTCTGGAAACACCATATATTTT. This gives the protein CASSQDRALSGNTIYF. Full variable domain (missing parts from reference TRBV18 and TRBJ1-3): NAGVMQNPRHLVRRRGQEARLRCSPMKGHSHVYWYRQLPEEGLKFMVYLQKENIIDESGMPKERFSAEFPKEGPSILRIQQVVRGDSAAYFCASSQDRALSGNTIYFGEGSWLTVV.